The rows below give T cell receptor beta chains drawn from one sample of a study of blood T cell repertoires in COVID-19. TCRdb keeps only in-frame clones here, not all; method: immunoSEQ multiplex PCR. The sample contains about 140,000 clones, 82% of which appear only once. Sequencing used peripheral blood. These receptors came from a woman of 80 years or more with acute or convalescent COVID-19. CDR3s include the opening cysteine and the closing phenylalanine or tryptophan. The order of the fields is D gene, clone size, V gene, CDR3 length, J gene, CDR3 protein, CDR3 DNA. The D gene is left open where the match is weak. For some rows the clone size is stated as once, few or many, or as a class when expanded; others skip it.

D gene: NA; clone size: few; V gene: TRBV7-9; CDR3 length: 17; J gene: TRBJ2-2; CDR3 protein: CASSLARGGAGTGELFF; CDR3 DNA: TGTGCCAGCAGCTTAGCGCGCGGGGGCGCAGGGACCGGGGAGCTGTTTTTT
D gene: NA; clone size: once; V gene: TRBV4-2; CDR3 length: 16; J gene: TRBJ1-1; CDR3 protein: CASSLVTPPGSTEAFF; CDR3 DNA: TGTGCCAGCAGCCTGGTAACCCCACCAGGAAGCACTGAAGCTTTCTTT
D gene: NA; clone size: NA; V gene: TRBV11-2; CDR3 length: 13; J gene: TRBJ1-2; CDR3 protein: CASSLGLRSGYTF; CDR3 DNA: TGTGCCAGCAGCTTAGGTTTGAGGAGTGGCTACACCTTC
D gene: NA; clone size: few; V gene: TRBV5-4; CDR3 length: 18; J gene: TRBJ1-2; CDR3 protein: CASSLNQGTVRTNYGYTF; CDR3 DNA: TGTGCCAGCAGCTTGAACCAGGGCACCGTACGGACTAACTATGGCTACACCTTC
D gene: TRBD2; clone size: once; V gene: TRBV4-1; CDR3 length: 15; J gene: TRBJ2-1; CDR3 protein: CASSLIGLGGNEQFF; CDR3 DNA: TGCGCCAGCAGCCTTATTGGACTAGGAGGCAATGAGCAGTTCTTC
D gene: NA; clone size: NA; V gene: TRBV4-1; CDR3 length: 13; J gene: TRBJ1-6; CDR3 protein: CASSQDTRSPLHF; CDR3 DNA: TGCGCCAGCAGCCAAGATACACGCTCACCCCTCCACTTT
D gene: NA; clone size: NA; V gene: TRBV11-1; CDR3 length: 14; J gene: TRBJ2-7; CDR3 protein: CASSLQGSSYEQYF; CDR3 DNA: TGTGCCAGCAGCTTGCAGGGGTCTTCCTACGAGCAGTACTTC
D gene: NA; clone size: NA; V gene: TRBV10-2; CDR3 length: 15; J gene: TRBJ1-4; CDR3 protein: CASLRSSRRNEKLFF; CDR3 DNA: TGCGCCAGCCTCCGGTCGAGCAGGCGTAATGAAAAACTGTTTTTT
D gene: TRBD2; clone size: NA; V gene: TRBV10-1; CDR3 length: 16; J gene: TRBJ2-3; CDR3 protein: CASSVGLAGPGDTQYF; CDR3 DNA: TGCGCCAGCAGTGTTGGACTAGCGGGACCTGGGGATACGCAGTATTTT
D gene: NA; clone size: NA; V gene: TRBV7-9; CDR3 length: 16; J gene: TRBJ2-2; CDR3 protein: CASSKIPRVRPGELFF; CDR3 DNA: TGTGCCAGCAGCAAAATTCCCCGCGTGCGTCCCGGGGAGCTGTTTTTT
D gene: TRBD1; clone size: NA; V gene: TRBV2; CDR3 length: 11; J gene: TRBJ1-1; CDR3 protein: CASEGQREAFF; CDR3 DNA: TGTGCCAGCGAGGGACAGCGTGAAGCTTTCTTT
D gene: NA; clone size: NA; V gene: TRBV6-5; CDR3 length: 14; J gene: TRBJ1-3; CDR3 protein: CASSYSRSGNTIYF; CDR3 DNA: TGTGCCAGCAGTTACTCGAGGTCTGGAAACACCATATATTTT
D gene: NA; clone size: once; V gene: TRBV14; CDR3 length: 13; J gene: TRBJ1-2; CDR3 protein: CASSQSPFYGYTF; CDR3 DNA: TGTGCCAGCAGCCAATCTCCCTTTTATGGCTACACCTTC
D gene: NA; clone size: NA; V gene: TRBV11-2; CDR3 length: 14; J gene: TRBJ2-1; CDR3 protein: CASSATPWRDEQFF; CDR3 DNA: TGTGCCAGCAGCGCGACCCCATGGAGGGATGAGCAGTTCTTC
D gene: TRBD2; clone size: NA; V gene: TRBV27; CDR3 length: 17; J gene: TRBJ2-5; CDR3 protein: CASSRYSSSGGRETQYF; CDR3 DNA: TGTGCCAGCAGTCGCTACAGTTCTAGCGGGGGGCGGGAGACCCAGTACTTC
D gene: TRBD1; clone size: NA; V gene: TRBV27; CDR3 length: 16; J gene: TRBJ1-2; CDR3 protein: CASSLSVTGGNYGYTF; CDR3 DNA: TGTGCCAGCAGTTTATCGGTTACAGGGGGAAACTATGGCTACACCTTC
D gene: NA; clone size: NA; V gene: TRBV20-1; CDR3 length: 11; J gene: TRBJ2-5; CDR3 protein: CSATVVETQYF; CDR3 DNA: TGCAGTGCGACTGTTGTAGAGACCCAGTACTTC
D gene: NA; clone size: NA; V gene: TRBV6-5; CDR3 length: 14; J gene: TRBJ1-1; CDR3 protein: CASSYGGMNTEAFF; CDR3 DNA: TGTGCCAGCAGTTACGGGGGGATGAACACTGAAGCTTTCTTT
D gene: NA; clone size: NA; V gene: TRBV30; CDR3 length: 13; J gene: TRBJ2-3; CDR3 protein: CAWSVAGTDTQYF; CDR3 DNA: TGTGCCTGGAGTGTAGCGGGCACAGATACGCAGTATTTT
D gene: NA; clone size: NA; V gene: TRBV21-1; CDR3 length: 18; J gene: TRBJ2-1; CDR3 protein: CASPTRTSGPPTNNEQFF; CDR3 DNA: TGTGCCAGCCCCACGAGGACTAGCGGGCCGCCTACTAACAATGAGCAGTTCTTC
D gene: NA; clone size: NA; V gene: TRBV25-1; CDR3 length: 14; J gene: TRBJ1-1; CDR3 protein: CASSELRENTEAFF; CDR3 DNA: TGTGCCAGCAGTGAATTGCGGGAGAACACTGAAGCTTTCTTT
D gene: NA; clone size: NA; V gene: TRBV28; CDR3 length: 14; J gene: TRBJ1-2; CDR3 protein: CASRERGRVYGYTF; CDR3 DNA: TGTGCCAGCAGAGAGCGGGGGCGCGTCTATGGCTACACCTTC
D gene: TRBD2; clone size: NA; V gene: TRBV5-1; CDR3 length: 18; J gene: TRBJ2-1; CDR3 protein: CASSLVGGSGDSYNEQFF; CDR3 DNA: TGCGCCAGCAGCTTGGTAGGCGGTAGCGGGGATTCCTACAATGAGCAGTTCTTC
D gene: NA; clone size: NA; V gene: TRBV27; CDR3 length: 14; J gene: TRBJ1-6; CDR3 protein: CASTPGGPGSPLHF; CDR3 DNA: TGTGCCAGCACCCCCGGCGGACCGGGATCACCCCTCCACTTT
D gene: NA; clone size: NA; V gene: TRBV6-5; CDR3 length: 15; J gene: TRBJ2-7; CDR3 protein: CASSYSTGSSYEQYF; CDR3 DNA: TGTGCCAGCAGTTACTCGACTGGTAGCTCCTACGAGCAGTACTTC
D gene: NA; clone size: NA; V gene: TRBV29-1; CDR3 length: 17; J gene: TRBJ1-1; CDR3 protein: CSVEDRAGGHSNTEAFF; CDR3 DNA: TGCAGCGTTGAAGATCGGGCGGGGGGCCACTCGAACACTGAAGCTTTCTTT
D gene: NA; clone size: few; V gene: TRBV11-2; CDR3 length: 13; J gene: TRBJ1-2; CDR3 protein: CASSSQANYGYTF; CDR3 DNA: TGTGCCAGCAGTTCACAGGCTAACTATGGCTACACCTTC
D gene: TRBD2; clone size: once; V gene: TRBV4-2; CDR3 length: 20; J gene: TRBJ2-3; CDR3 protein: CASSLEPTTGLAGAADTQYF; CDR3 DNA: TGTGCCAGCAGTCTCGAACCTACTACCGGACTAGCGGGAGCGGCAGATACGCAGTATTTT
D gene: NA; clone size: NA; V gene: TRBV3-1/TRBV3-2; CDR3 length: 15; J gene: TRBJ2-5; CDR3 protein: CASSQDPGHQETQYF; CDR3 DNA: TGTGCCAGCAGCCAAGATCCAGGCCATCAAGAGACCCAGTACTTC
D gene: NA; clone size: NA; V gene: TRBV5-1; CDR3 length: 14; J gene: TRBJ2-3; CDR3 protein: CASSEAARTDTQYF; CDR3 DNA: TGCGCCAGCAGCGAAGCTGCACGCACAGATACGCAGTATTTT
D gene: TRBD1; clone size: NA; V gene: TRBV2; CDR3 length: 15; J gene: TRBJ2-5; CDR3 protein: CASRGDRGLEETQYF; CDR3 DNA: TGTGCCAGCAGGGGGGACAGGGGGCTAGAGGAGACCCAGTACTTC
D gene: TRBD1; clone size: NA; V gene: TRBV27; CDR3 length: 15; J gene: TRBJ2-7; CDR3 protein: CASSLPDRVPYEQYF; CDR3 DNA: TGTGCCAGCAGTTTACCCGACAGGGTTCCCTACGAGCAGTACTTC
D gene: TRBD1; clone size: NA; V gene: TRBV5-1; CDR3 length: 15; J gene: TRBJ2-1; CDR3 protein: CASSLDGQGENEQFF; CDR3 DNA: TGCGCCAGCAGCTTGGATGGACAGGGCGAAAATGAGCAGTTCTTC
D gene: TRBD1; clone size: NA; V gene: TRBV5-1; CDR3 length: 16; J gene: TRBJ2-1; CDR3 protein: CASSLDGTGVYNEQFF; CDR3 DNA: TGCGCCAGCAGCTTGGATGGGACAGGGGTCTACAATGAGCAGTTCTTC
D gene: NA; clone size: NA; V gene: TRBV28; CDR3 length: 15; J gene: TRBJ1-4; CDR3 protein: CASSQRRGTNEKLFF; CDR3 DNA: TGTGCCAGCAGTCAACGCAGGGGAACTAATGAAAAACTGTTTTTT
D gene: NA; clone size: few; V gene: TRBV30; CDR3 length: 13; J gene: TRBJ1-3; CDR3 protein: CAWDTASGNTIYF; CDR3 DNA: TGTGCCTGGGATACAGCCTCTGGAAACACCATATATTTT
D gene: NA; clone size: NA; V gene: TRBV9; CDR3 length: 15; J gene: TRBJ2-2; CDR3 protein: CASSVVASSVGELFF; CDR3 DNA: TGTGCCAGCAGCGTAGTTGCTAGCTCGGTCGGGGAGCTGTTTTTT
D gene: NA; clone size: NA; V gene: TRBV28; CDR3 length: 16; J gene: TRBJ1-4; CDR3 protein: CASSFQGTPTNEKLFF; CDR3 DNA: TGTGCCAGCAGTTTCCAGGGGACCCCAACTAATGAAAAACTGTTTTTT
D gene: NA; clone size: NA; V gene: TRBV5-4; CDR3 length: 16; J gene: TRBJ2-3; CDR3 protein: CASSHGGSAGTDTQYF; CDR3 DNA: TGTGCCAGCTCCCACGGGGGATCAGCGGGCACAGATACGCAGTATTTT
D gene: NA; clone size: few; V gene: TRBV28; CDR3 length: 13; J gene: TRBJ1-2; CDR3 protein: CASSLRQGYGYTF; CDR3 DNA: TGTGCCAGCAGTTTGAGGCAGGGCTATGGCTACACCTTC
D gene: NA; clone size: NA; V gene: TRBV4-1; CDR3 length: 14; J gene: TRBJ2-7; CDR3 protein: CASSQDQEGSGQYF; CDR3 DNA: TGCGCCAGCAGCCAAGATCAGGAGGGATCTGGGCAGTACTTC
D gene: NA; clone size: NA; V gene: TRBV5-4; CDR3 length: 17; J gene: TRBJ2-7; CDR3 protein: CASSFGVGFGKSYEQYF; CDR3 DNA: TGTGCCAGCAGCTTCGGGGTTGGATTCGGGAAGTCCTACGAGCAGTACTTC
D gene: NA; clone size: NA; V gene: TRBV10-1; CDR3 length: 14; J gene: TRBJ2-7; CDR3 protein: CASSPRTDFYEQYF; CDR3 DNA: TGCGCCAGCAGCCCTAGGACAGATTTTTACGAGCAGTACTTC
D gene: NA; clone size: once; V gene: TRBV5-1; CDR3 length: 13; J gene: TRBJ1-2; CDR3 protein: CASSPGSRADYTF; CDR3 DNA: TGCGCCAGCAGCCCCGGGTCGCGGGCGGACTACACCTTC
D gene: TRBD1; clone size: NA; V gene: TRBV6-5; CDR3 length: 16; J gene: TRBJ1-5; CDR3 protein: CASSFPRGDSNQPQHF; CDR3 DNA: TGTGCCAGCAGTTTCCCCAGGGGGGATAGCAATCAGCCCCAGCATTTT
D gene: NA; clone size: once; V gene: TRBV28; CDR3 length: 13; J gene: TRBJ2-7; CDR3 protein: CASSLMSSYEQYF; CDR3 DNA: TGTGCCAGCAGTTTAATGAGCTCCTACGAGCAGTACTTC
D gene: NA; clone size: once; V gene: TRBV3-1/TRBV3-2; CDR3 length: 13; J gene: TRBJ2-2; CDR3 protein: CASSPFRGGELFF; CDR3 DNA: TGTGCCAGCAGCCCATTTAGGGGTGGGGAGCTGTTTTTT
D gene: TRBD2; clone size: NA; V gene: TRBV4-1; CDR3 length: 14; J gene: TRBJ2-7; CDR3 protein: CASSAPGGSHEQYF; CDR3 DNA: TGCGCCAGCAGCGCCCCGGGAGGGAGCCACGAGCAGTACTTC
D gene: TRBD2; clone size: NA; V gene: TRBV10-2; CDR3 length: 13; J gene: TRBJ2-7; CDR3 protein: CASYGGDSYEQYF; CDR3 DNA: TGCGCCAGCTATGGGGGGGACTCCTACGAGCAGTACTTC
D gene: NA; clone size: few; V gene: TRBV2; CDR3 length: 13; J gene: TRBJ1-5; CDR3 protein: CASSEAGSQPQHF; CDR3 DNA: TGTGCCAGCAGTGAGGCAGGGTCACAGCCCCAGCATTTT
D gene: NA; clone size: few; V gene: TRBV18; CDR3 length: 13; J gene: TRBJ2-2; CDR3 protein: CASSLIADGELFF; CDR3 DNA: TGTGCCAGCTCACTAATAGCGGACGGGGAGCTGTTTTTT
D gene: NA; clone size: NA; V gene: TRBV7-9; CDR3 length: 15; J gene: TRBJ2-2; CDR3 protein: CASSLVGLNTGELFF; CDR3 DNA: TGTGCCAGCAGCTTAGTTGGGCTAAACACCGGGGAGCTGTTTTTT